The 23 T cell receptor beta chains in this list originate from one sample, sequenced in a study of shared clonotypes between healthy human individuals. Only in-frame clones appear in the TCRdb table, and some are missing; sequencing was by immunoSEQ multiplex PCR. This sample has approximately 740,000 clones, with over 90% found just once. CD8 cells classed as naive were CD45RO-negative and positively selected for CCR7, excluding terminally differentiated effector memory CD45RA+ cells. What was sequenced was naive CD8+ T cells sorted from blood. These receptors were collected from a man aged 30 to 45 in good health.

The genes are TRBV27 and TRBJ2-1; 11 bases match TRBD2. V gave up 6 bases and J gave up 3 bases; unmatched junction bases: 4. Germline V gene sequence: CDR1 MNHEY, CDR2 SMNVEV (reference sequence). The length of the CDR3 is 15 residues. For the CDR3, the DNA is TGTGCCAGCAGACTCGGGACTAGCGGCTACAATGAGCAGTTCTTC. It encodes CASRLGTSGYNEQFF.

The V and J genes are TRBV10-1 and TRBJ1-2, with D possibly matching TRBD1 (5 bases). Germline lookup yields CDR1 WNHNN and CDR2 SYGVQD (reference sequence). The CDR3 contains 17 residues. Trimming removed 0 bases from V and 5 bases from J, with 19 bases in between. This chain's CDR3 is CASSESIIEQVGYGYTF. CDR3 bases: TGCGCCAGCAGTGAGTCCATAATCGAACAGGTGGGTTATGGCTACACCTTC.

The V and J genes are TRBV7-9 and TRBJ2-5; D ambiguous. V lost 6 bases and J 5 bases, leaving 10 bases between the germline ends. The CDR3 extends over 12 amino acids. Germline V gene sequence: CDR1 SEHNR, CDR2 FQNEAQ (reference sequence). The CDR3 sequence is CASRWRRETQYF. The CDR3 bases are TGTGCCAGCAGGTGGCGGCGGGAGACCCAGTACTTC.

CDR3 in amino acids: CASSVESGTSGNTIYF. The CDR3 region has the DNA TGTGCCAGCAGCGTAGAATCAGGGACCTCTGGAAACACCATATATTTT. This chain connects TRBV9 to TRBJ1-3; perhaps TRBD1 as D (5 bases). In germline, CDR1 is SGDLS, CDR2 YYNGEE. CDR3 length: 16 amino acids. Trimming stripped 0 bases from V and 0 bases from J, with 10 bases between.

The chain carries TRBV19 and TRBJ2-7; 8 bases map to TRBD1. CDR1 is LNHDA and CDR2 is SQIVND in the germline V gene (reference sequence). V shed 10 bases and J 5 bases; nucleotides not matched to a gene: 10. This CDR3 has 13 amino acids. CDR3 nucleotide sequence: TGTGCCACCAGAGACAGGGGTGGGCACGAGCAGTACTTC. Encoded protein: CATRDRGGHEQYF.

The rearrangement uses TRBV27 and TRBJ2-7; 15 positions agree with TRBD2. Germline values: CDR1 MNHEY, CDR2 SMNVEV (reference sequence). The CDR3 totals 14 residues. After removal of 6 bases from V and 7 bases from J, the junction contained 4 bases not matched to a gene. CDR3 bases: TGTGCCAGCAGCCACGGGACTAGCGGGAGGGAGCAGTACTTC. Amino acids: CASSHGTSGREQYF.

This chain joins TRBV2 and TRBJ2-1; D unresolved. Per germline, CDR1 SNHLY and CDR2 FYNNEI. V was trimmed by 2 bases and J by 7 bases, leaving 9 bases between them. The CDR3 is 13 residues long. The CDR3 protein is CASSELVSNEQFF. CDR3 in DNA: TGTGCCAGCAGTGAACTAGTCTCTAATGAGCAGTTCTTC.

V usage is TRBV27 and J usage is TRBJ2-1, with 7 bases matching TRBD2. V gave up 7 bases and J gave up 3 bases; unmatched junction bases: 18. The CDR3 loop spans 18 amino acids. CDR1 and CDR2 (germline): MNHEY, SMNVEV (reference sequence). The CDR3 sequence is CASTYIGDYSGDYNEQFF. CDR3 bases: TGTGCCAGCACTTACATCGGGGACTACAGCGGGGACTACAATGAGCAGTTCTTC.

The genes are TRBV9 and TRBJ2-6; 12 positions match TRBD1. CDR3 length equals 19 residues. The trim removed 2 bases at V and 1 base at J, leaving 7 bases unmatched. The germline V gene encodes CDR1 SGDLS and CDR2 YYNGEE. CDR3 protein: CASSVNRDRGPSGANVLTF. CDR3 DNA sequence: TGTGCCAGCAGCGTGAACCGGGACAGGGGGCCATCTGGGGCCAACGTCCTGACTTTC. The complete variable domain, with remaining parts taken from reference TRBV9 and TRBJ2-6, reads DSGVTQTPKHLITATGQRVTLRCSPRSGDLSVYWYQQSLDQGLQFLIQYYNGEERAKGNILERFSAQQFPDLHSELNLSSLELGDSALYFCASSVNRDRGPSGANVLTFGAGSRLTVL.

The chain has TRBV6-5 and TRBJ2-1, with 7 bases that match TRBD1. Trimming cost V 2 bases and J 7 bases; bases outside gene matches: 5. This CDR3 region has 14 residues. CDR1 is MNHEY and CDR2 is SVGAGI in the germline V gene. CDR3 amino acids: CASSYQGQSNEQFF. DNA for the CDR3: TGTGCCAGCAGTTACCAGGGACAGTCTAATGAGCAGTTCTTC.

The V gene is TRBV15, the J gene TRBJ2-1, with 13 positions matching TRBD2. The trim removed 0 bases at V and 10 bases at J, leaving 9 bases unmatched. CDR1 is LNHNV and CDR2 is YYDKDF in the germline V gene (reference sequence). The CDR3 consists of 17 residues. The CDR3 nucleotides read TGTGCCACCAGCAGAGAAAGGACTAGCGGGAGTTTAGTGGAGCAGTTCTTC. It encodes CATSRERTSGSLVEQFF.

The J gene is TRBJ2-3, the V gene TRBV6-1, with 14 bases lining up with TRBD2. The CDR3 loop spans 20 amino acids. Germline assignment: CDR1 MNHNS and CDR2 SASEGT. Unmatched junction bases numbered 12, after V lost 2 bases and J lost 2 bases. The CDR3 loop is CASSEYLTSGRALYTDTQYF. CDR3 sequence (DNA): TGTGCCAGCAGTGAATATTTGACTAGCGGGAGGGCCTTGTACACAGATACGCAGTATTTT.

This chain connects TRBV5-4 to TRBJ2-3; 10 bases map to TRBD2. CDR3 length: 17 amino acids. V gave up 4 bases and J gave up 4 bases; unmatched junction bases: 12. The germline gives CDR1 SGHNT, CDR2 YYREEE (reference sequence). CDR3 protein: CASSQRTGLAFPDTQYF. CDR3 coding DNA: TGTGCCAGCAGCCAAAGGACGGGACTAGCGTTCCCAGATACGCAGTATTTT.

V and J are TRBV5-1 and TRBJ2-5; D may be TRBD2 (6 bases). Trimming stripped 5 bases from V and 3 bases from J, with 8 bases between. Germline loops: CDR1 SGHRS, CDR2 YFSETQ. The CDR3 is 12 residues long. The CDR3 spells CASSGGEETQYF. CDR3 nucleotides: TGCGCCAGCAGTGGAGGGGAAGAGACCCAGTACTTC.

The chain joins TRBV5-6 to TRBJ2-7; 14 bases match TRBD2. The germline V gene has CDR1 SGHDT and CDR2 YYEEEE. With V trimmed by 0 bases and J by 2 bases, 4 bases remained unmatched. The CDR3 is made up of 17 amino acids. For the CDR3, the DNA is TGTGCCAGCAGCTTGGTGGGACTAGCGGGAGTCCCCTACGAGCAGTACTTC. It is translated as CASSLVGLAGVPYEQYF.

The V gene is TRBV28, the J gene TRBJ1-3; tentatively, D is TRBD1 (5 bases). V dropped 8 bases and J dropped 0 bases, with 14 bases sitting between them. This CDR3 comprises 15 residues. From germline, CDR1 is MDHEN and CDR2 SYDVKM. The CDR3 region is CASSPGADSGNTIYF. In DNA, the CDR3 is TGTGCCAGCTCTCCCGGGGCGGACTCTGGAAACACCATATATTTT. Looking up the rest from reference TRBV28 and TRBJ1-3 gives the full variable domain: DVKVTQSSRYLVKRTGEKVFLECVQDMDHENMFWYRQDPGLGLRLIYFSYDVKMKEKGDIPEGYSVSREKKERFSLILESASTNQTSMYLCASSPGADSGNTIYFGEGSWLTVV.

The V call is TRBV21-1, the J call TRBJ2-7. TRBV21-1 is assigned pseudogene status. This CDR3 region has 16 residues. CDR3 nucleotides: TGTGCCAGCAGCAAAAAGGGTCAAGGTTTTCCCTACGAGCAGTACTTC. Its translation: CASSKKGQGFPYEQYF.

The V call is TRBV18, the J call TRBJ2-2; TRBD2 matches at 12 bases. Looked up from germline, CDR1 is KGHSH and CDR2 is LQKENI. The V and J ends lost 3 bases and 5 bases, in that order; junction bases with no gene match: 7. CDR3 size: 17 residues. CDR3 bases: TGTGCCAGCTCACCGACTAGCGGGAGAGATCGGACCGGGGAGCTGTTTTTT. As protein: CASSPTSGRDRTGELFF.

The chain is built from TRBV5-1 and TRBJ2-5; 11 nucleotides match TRBD2. The length of the CDR3 is 16 residues. V lost 4 bases to trimming and J lost 6 bases; unmatched junction nucleotides: 11. Germline CDR1 SGHRS, CDR2 YFSETQ. DNA for the CDR3: TGCGCCAGCAGCCCCGGGACTAGCGGTGTTGGGAAGACCCAGTACTTC. It yields the protein CASSPGTSGVGKTQYF.

The gene calls are TRBV6-5 and TRBJ2-7, with 7 bases matching TRBD1. After removal of 5 bases from V and 4 bases from J, the junction contained 5 bases not matched to a gene. The germline gives CDR1 MNHEY, CDR2 SVGAGI. This CDR3 comprises 13 residues. CDR3 coding DNA: TGTGCCAGCAGTGGGGACAGCTTGTACGAGCAGTACTTC. The encoded protein is CASSGDSLYEQYF.

CDR3 region: CASSLWQGDRNEQYF. CDR3 coding DNA: TGTGCCAGCAGCTTATGGCAGGGGGATCGAAACGAGCAGTACTTC. The gene calls are TRBV7-9 and TRBJ2-7; 7 bases map to TRBD1. The V gene's germline CDR1 is SEHNR and CDR2 FQNEAQ (reference sequence). CDR3 length equals 15 residues. Trimming cost V 2 bases and J 5 bases; bases outside gene matches: 9.

The genes are TRBV10-2 and TRBJ1-1; D remains ambiguous. From germline, CDR1 is WSHSY and CDR2 SAAADI. This CDR3 spans 11 amino acids. Trimming pared 6 bases from V and 0 bases from J, leaving 2 bases between. The CDR3 region has the DNA TGCGCCAGCAGGTTGAACACTGAAGCTTTCTTT. This sequence encodes CASRLNTEAFF.

CDR3 region: CASSQGQGWRAPYNEQFF. The CDR3 nucleotides are TGTGCCAGCAGCCAAGGACAGGGTTGGCGGGCCCCTTACAATGAGCAGTTCTTC. The chain is built from TRBV14 and TRBJ2-1, with 7 bases fitting TRBD1. The germline CDR1 and CDR2 sequences are SGHDN and FVKESK. V was pared by 1 base and J by 4 bases, with 13 bases of the junction left unmatched. This CDR3 comprises 18 residues.